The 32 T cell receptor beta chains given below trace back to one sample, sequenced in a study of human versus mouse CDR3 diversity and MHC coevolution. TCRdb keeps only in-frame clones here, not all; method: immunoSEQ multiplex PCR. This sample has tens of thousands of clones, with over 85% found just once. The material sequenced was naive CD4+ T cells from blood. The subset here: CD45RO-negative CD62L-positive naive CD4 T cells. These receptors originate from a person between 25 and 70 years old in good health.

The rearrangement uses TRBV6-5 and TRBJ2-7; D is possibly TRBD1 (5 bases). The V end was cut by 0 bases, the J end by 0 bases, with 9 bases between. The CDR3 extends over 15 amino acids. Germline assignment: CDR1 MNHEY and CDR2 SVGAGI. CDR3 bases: TGTGCCAGCAGTTACTCACAGGCGTCCTCCTACGAGCAGTACTTC. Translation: CASSYSQASSYEQYF.

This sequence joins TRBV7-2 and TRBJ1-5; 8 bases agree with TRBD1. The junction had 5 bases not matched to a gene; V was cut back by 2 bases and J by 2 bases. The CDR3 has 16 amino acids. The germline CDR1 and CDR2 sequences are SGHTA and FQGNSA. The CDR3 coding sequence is TGTGCCAGCAGCTTAAGCTGGGGACAGGGCAATCAGCCCCAGCATTTT. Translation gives CASSLSWGQGNQPQHF.

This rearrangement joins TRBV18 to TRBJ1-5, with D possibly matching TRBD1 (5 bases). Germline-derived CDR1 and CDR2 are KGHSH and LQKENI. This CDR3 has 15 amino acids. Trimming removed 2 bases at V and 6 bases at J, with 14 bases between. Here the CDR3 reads CASSPALLGRQPQHF. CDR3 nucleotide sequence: TGTGCCAGCTCACCAGCTCTATTGGGGCGTCAGCCCCAGCATTTT.

The CDR3 DNA follows: TGTGCCAGCAGCTTACAGGGAAGTATGAACACTGAAGCTTTCTTT. It is translated as CASSLQGSMNTEAFF. V usage is TRBV7-3 and J usage is TRBJ1-1; possible D gene TRBD1, 5 bases. V was cut by 2 bases and J by 0 bases, with 10 bases left in between. Per germline, CDR1 SGHTA and CDR2 FQGTGA. This CDR3 comprises 15 residues.

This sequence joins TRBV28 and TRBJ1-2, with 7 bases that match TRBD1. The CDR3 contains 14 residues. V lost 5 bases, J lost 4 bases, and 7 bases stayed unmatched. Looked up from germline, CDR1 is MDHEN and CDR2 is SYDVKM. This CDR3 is CASSTGQVFYGYTF. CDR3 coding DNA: TGTGCCAGCAGTACAGGACAGGTTTTCTATGGCTACACCTTC.

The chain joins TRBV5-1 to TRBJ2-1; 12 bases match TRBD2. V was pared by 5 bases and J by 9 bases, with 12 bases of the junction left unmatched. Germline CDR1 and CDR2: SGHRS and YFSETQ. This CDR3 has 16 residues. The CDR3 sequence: CASSPRLAGARGEQFF. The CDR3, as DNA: TGCGCCAGCAGTCCCCGACTAGCGGGGGCAAGGGGTGAGCAGTTCTTC.

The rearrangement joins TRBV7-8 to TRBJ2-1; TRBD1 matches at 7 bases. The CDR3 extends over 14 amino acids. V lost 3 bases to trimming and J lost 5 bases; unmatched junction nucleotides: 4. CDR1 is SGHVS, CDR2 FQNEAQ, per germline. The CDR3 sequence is CASSFRDSHNEQFF. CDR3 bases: TGTGCCAGCAGCTTCCGGGACAGCCACAATGAGCAGTTCTTC.

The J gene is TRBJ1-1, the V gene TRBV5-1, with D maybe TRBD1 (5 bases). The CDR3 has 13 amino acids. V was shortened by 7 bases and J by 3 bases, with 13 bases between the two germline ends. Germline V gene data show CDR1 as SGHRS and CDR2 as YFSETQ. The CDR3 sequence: CASFEGVDTEAFF. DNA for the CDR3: TGCGCCAGCTTTGAAGGGGTGGACACTGAAGCTTTCTTT. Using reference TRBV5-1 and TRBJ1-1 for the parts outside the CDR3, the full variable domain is KAGVTQTPRYLIKTRGQQVTLSCSPISGHRSVSWYQQTPGQGLQFLFEYFSETQRNKGNFPGRFSGRQFSNSRSEMNVSTLELGDSALYLCASFEGVDTEAFFGQGTRLTVV.

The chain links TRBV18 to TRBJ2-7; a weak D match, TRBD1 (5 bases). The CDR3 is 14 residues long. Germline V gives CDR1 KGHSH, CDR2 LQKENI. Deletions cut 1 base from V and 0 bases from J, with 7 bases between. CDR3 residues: CASSPRRGSYEQYF. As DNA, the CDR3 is TGTGCCAGCTCACCACGAAGGGGCTCCTACGAGCAGTACTTC.

For the CDR3, the DNA is TGTGCCAGCAGCCCGGGGGACAGCACCTCCTACGAGCAGTACTTC. It is translated as CASSPGDSTSYEQYF. The genes are TRBV5-4 and TRBJ2-7, with a possible D match to TRBD1 (7 bases). This CDR3 is built from 15 residues. V was cut by 4 bases and J by 0 bases, with 14 bases left in between. Per germline, CDR1 SGHNT and CDR2 YYREEE (reference sequence).

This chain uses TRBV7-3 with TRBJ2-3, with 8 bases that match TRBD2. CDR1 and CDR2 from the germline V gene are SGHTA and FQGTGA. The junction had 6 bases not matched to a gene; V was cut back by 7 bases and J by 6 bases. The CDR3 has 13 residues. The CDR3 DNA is TGTGCCAGCAAGAGCGGGAGTAGTGATACGCAGTATTTT. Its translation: CASKSGSSDTQYF.

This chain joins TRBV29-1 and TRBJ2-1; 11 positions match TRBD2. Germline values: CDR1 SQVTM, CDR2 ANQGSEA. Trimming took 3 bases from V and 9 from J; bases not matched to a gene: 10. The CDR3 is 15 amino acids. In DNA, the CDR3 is TGCAGCGTTGATGGCCCCCCTAGCGGGAGGAGTGAGCAGTTCTTC. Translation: CSVDGPPSGRSEQFF.

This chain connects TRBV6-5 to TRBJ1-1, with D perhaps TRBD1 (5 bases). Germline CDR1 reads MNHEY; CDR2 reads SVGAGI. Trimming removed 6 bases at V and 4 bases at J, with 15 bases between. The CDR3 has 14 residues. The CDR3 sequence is CASRPPGFGTEAFF. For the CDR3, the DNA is TGTGCCAGCAGGCCCCCAGGGTTTGGCACTGAAGCTTTCTTT.

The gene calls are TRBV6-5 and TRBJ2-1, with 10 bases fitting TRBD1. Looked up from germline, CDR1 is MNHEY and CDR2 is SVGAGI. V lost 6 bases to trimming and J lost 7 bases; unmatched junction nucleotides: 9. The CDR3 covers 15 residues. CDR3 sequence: CASRRTGGNGNEQFF. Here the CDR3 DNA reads TGTGCCAGCAGACGGACAGGGGGGAATGGGAATGAGCAGTTCTTC.

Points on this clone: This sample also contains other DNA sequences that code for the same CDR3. The CDR3 region is CASSLSVTWGGETQYF. CDR3 nucleotides: TGTGCCAGCAGCCTGAGCGTAACCTGGGGAGGGGAGACCCAGTACTTC. The chain recombines TRBV5-8 with TRBJ2-5; TRBD2 matches at 7 bases. The CDR3 is made up of 16 amino acids. Trimming at V came to 4 bases and at J to 5 bases, leaving 14 bases not matched to a gene. Germline V lookup: CDR1 SGHTS, CDR2 YDEGEE. Variable domain in full (rest from reference TRBV5-8 and TRBJ2-5): EAGVTQSPTHLIKTRGQQATLRCSPISGHTSVYWYQQALGLGLQFLLWYDEGEERNRGNFPPRFSGRQFPNYSSELNVNALELEDSALYLCASSLSVTWGGETQYFGPGTRLLVL.

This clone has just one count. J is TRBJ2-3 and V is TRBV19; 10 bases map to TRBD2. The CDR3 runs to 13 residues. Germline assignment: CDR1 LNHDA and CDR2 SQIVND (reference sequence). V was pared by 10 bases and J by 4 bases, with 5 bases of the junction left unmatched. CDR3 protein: CATKREGADTQYF. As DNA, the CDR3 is TGTGCCACTAAGCGGGAGGGAGCAGATACGCAGTATTTT.

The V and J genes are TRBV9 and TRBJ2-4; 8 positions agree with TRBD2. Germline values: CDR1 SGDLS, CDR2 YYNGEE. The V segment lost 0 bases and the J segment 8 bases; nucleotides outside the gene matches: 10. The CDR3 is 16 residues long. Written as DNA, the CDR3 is TGTGCCAGCAGCGTAGGGGGTAGCGGGGCCACCCACATTCAGTACTTC. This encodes CASSVGGSGATHIQYF.

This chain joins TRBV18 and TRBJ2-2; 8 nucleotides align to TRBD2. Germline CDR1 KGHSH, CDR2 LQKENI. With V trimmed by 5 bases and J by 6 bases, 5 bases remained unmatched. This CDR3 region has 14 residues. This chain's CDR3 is CASSAPGGAGELFF. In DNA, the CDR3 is TGTGCCAGCTCAGCCCCGGGAGGGGCCGGGGAGCTGTTTTTT.

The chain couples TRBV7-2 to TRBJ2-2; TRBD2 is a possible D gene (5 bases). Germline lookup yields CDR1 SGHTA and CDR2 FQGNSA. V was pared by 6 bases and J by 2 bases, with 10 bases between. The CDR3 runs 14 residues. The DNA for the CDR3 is TGTGCCAGCAGTGCAGGACTTAACACCGGGGAGCTGTTTTTT. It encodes CASSAGLNTGELFF.

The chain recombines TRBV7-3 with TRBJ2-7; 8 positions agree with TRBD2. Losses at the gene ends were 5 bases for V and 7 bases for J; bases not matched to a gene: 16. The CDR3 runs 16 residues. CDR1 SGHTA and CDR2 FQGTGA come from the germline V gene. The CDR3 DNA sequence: TGTGCCAGCAGCCCCGTTCCCAGCGGGAGTGTAGATGAGCAGTACTTC. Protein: CASSPVPSGSVDEQYF.

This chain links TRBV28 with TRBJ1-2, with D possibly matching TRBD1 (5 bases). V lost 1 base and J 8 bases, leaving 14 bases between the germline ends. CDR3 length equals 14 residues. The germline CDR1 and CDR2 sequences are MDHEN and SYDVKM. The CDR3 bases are TGTGCCAGCAGTTTATTAGGGGCCATCATCGGCTACACCTTC. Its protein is CASSLLGAIIGYTF.

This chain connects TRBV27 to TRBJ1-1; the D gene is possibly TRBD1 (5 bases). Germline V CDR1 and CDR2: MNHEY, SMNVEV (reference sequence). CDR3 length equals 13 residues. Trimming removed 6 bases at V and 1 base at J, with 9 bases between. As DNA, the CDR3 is TGTGCCAGCAGCCCAACAGGGAACACTGAAGCTTTCTTT. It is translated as CASSPTGNTEAFF.

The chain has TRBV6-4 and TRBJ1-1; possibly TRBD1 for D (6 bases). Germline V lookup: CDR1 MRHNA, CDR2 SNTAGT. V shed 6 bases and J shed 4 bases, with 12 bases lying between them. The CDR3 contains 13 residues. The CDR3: CASRQGQGTEAFF. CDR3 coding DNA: TGTGCCAGCAGACAGGGTCAGGGCACTGAAGCTTTCTTT.

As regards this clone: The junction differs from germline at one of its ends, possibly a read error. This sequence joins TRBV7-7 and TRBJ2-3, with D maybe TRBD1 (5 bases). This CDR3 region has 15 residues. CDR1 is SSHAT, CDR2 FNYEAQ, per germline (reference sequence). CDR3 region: CASSLDEGAWDTQYF. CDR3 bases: TGTGCTAGCAGCTTAGACGAAGGGGCGTGGGATACGCAGTATTTT.

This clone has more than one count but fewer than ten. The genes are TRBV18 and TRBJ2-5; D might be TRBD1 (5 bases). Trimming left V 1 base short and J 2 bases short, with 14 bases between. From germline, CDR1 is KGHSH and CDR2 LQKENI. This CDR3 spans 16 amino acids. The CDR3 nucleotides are TGTGCCAGCTCACCACAGTTCGCAGGGTTTCAAGAGACCCAGTACTTC. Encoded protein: CASSPQFAGFQETQYF.

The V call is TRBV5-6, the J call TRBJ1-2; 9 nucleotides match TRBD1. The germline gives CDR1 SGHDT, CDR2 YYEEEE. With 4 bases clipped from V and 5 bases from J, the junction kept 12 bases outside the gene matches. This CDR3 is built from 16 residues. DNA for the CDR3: TGTGCCAGCAGCCCGGGACAGGGAGAGAGTAGGTATGGCTACACCTTC. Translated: CASSPGQGESRYGYTF.

The DNA of the CDR3 is TGTGCCTGGAGTGTAGCGGTAGTTTACGAGCAGTACTTC. Translated: CAWSVAVVYEQYF. This rearrangement joins TRBV30 to TRBJ2-7; weak D call: TRBD2 (5 bases). The CDR3 runs 13 residues. V shed 0 bases and J shed 4 bases, with 10 bases lying between them. Germline V gene sequence: CDR1 GTSNPN, CDR2 SVGIG (reference sequence).

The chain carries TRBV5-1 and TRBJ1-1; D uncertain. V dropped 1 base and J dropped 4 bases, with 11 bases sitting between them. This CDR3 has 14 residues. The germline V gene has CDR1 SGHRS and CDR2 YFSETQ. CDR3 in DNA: TGCGCCAGCAGCTTGCGGGGTTGGAGCACTGAAGCTTTCTTT. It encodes CASSLRGWSTEAFF.

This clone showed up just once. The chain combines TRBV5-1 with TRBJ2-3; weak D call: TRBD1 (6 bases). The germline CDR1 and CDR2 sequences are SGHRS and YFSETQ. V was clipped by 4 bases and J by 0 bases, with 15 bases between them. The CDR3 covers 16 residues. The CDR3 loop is CASSPYTGISTDTQYF. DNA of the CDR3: TGCGCCAGCAGCCCCTATACAGGGATTAGCACAGATACGCAGTATTTT.

CDR3 in DNA: TGTGCCAGTAGTAGGGGGACAGGGGTCTTTTCCCAGCCCCAGCATTTT. Protein: CASSRGTGVFSQPQHF. This chain joins TRBV19 and TRBJ1-5; 10 bases agree with TRBD1. From germline, CDR1 is LNHDA and CDR2 SQIVND (reference sequence). The CDR3 runs to 16 residues. After removal of 4 bases from V and 7 bases from J, the junction contained 10 bases not matched to a gene.

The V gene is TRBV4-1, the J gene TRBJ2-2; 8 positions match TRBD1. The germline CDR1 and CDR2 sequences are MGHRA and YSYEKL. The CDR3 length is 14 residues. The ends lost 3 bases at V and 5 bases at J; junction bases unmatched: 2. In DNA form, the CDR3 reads TGCGCCAGCAGCCATAACAGGGGGACCGGGGAGCTGTTTTTT. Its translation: CASSHNRGTGELFF.

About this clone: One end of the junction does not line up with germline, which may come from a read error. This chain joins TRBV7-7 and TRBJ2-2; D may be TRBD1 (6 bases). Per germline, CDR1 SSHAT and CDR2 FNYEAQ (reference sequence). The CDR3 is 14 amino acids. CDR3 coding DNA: TGTGCTAGCAGCTGGGACACCAACACCGGGGAGCTGTTTTTT. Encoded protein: CASSWDTNTGELFF.